This T cell receptor beta chain was captured by sequencing in a study of blood T cell repertoires in COVID-19. About the study: From the United States, Italy and Spain came samples of acute and convalescent COVID-19. PBMCs, B-cell-depleted T cells, or T cells were the source of the cDNA or gDNA that made up the material.

Germline loops: CDR1 SGHNT, CDR2 YENEEA. V lost 0 bases, J lost 6 bases, and 9 bases stayed unmatched. This CDR3 spans 18 amino acids. Study processing details: Cell counts per sample came from amplifying reference gene primers. TCRdb's copy holds only in-frame clones and misses some; the assay was immunoSEQ multiplex PCR. D and trimming were read from the DNA, whereas the V and J calls and clone size are those reported in that table. The sample includes about 150,000 clones, 83% seen only once; the top ten take around 2.1%. The V gene is TRBV11-3, the J gene TRBJ2-1; 12 bases are shared with TRBD2. Sequencing used peripheral blood. The clonotype originates from a woman older than 75 with acute or convalescent COVID-19. The CDR3 is CASSLEFGTSGRINEQFF. The DNA for the CDR3 is TGTGCCAGCAGCTTAGAGTTTGGTACTAGCGGGAGGATCAATGAGCAGTTCTTC.